Sequencing of this T cell receptor (beta chain) was carried out in a study of shared clonotypes between healthy human individuals. The CDR3 covers 16 residues. CDR1 and CDR2 (germline): SGHRS, YFSETQ. Trimming at V came to 0 bases and at J to 2 bases, leaving 7 bases not matched to a gene. Generated by immunoSEQ multiplex PCR, the TCRdb table keeps only in-frame clones and is missing some. The sample includes 650,000 to 800,000 clones, approximately 77% of them seen just once. This chain uses TRBV5-1 with TRBJ2-5; 7 bases line up with TRBD1. The sequencing sample was made of memory CD4+ T cells sorted from blood. The subset here: CD45RA-negative fraction. The receptor was derived from a woman aged 25 to 39 in good health. CDR3 protein: CASSLGYGDRQETQYF. CDR3 DNA: TGCGCCAGCAGCTTGGGCTACGGGGACAGACAAGAGACCCAGTACTTC. Drawing the rest from reference TRBV5-1 and TRBJ2-5, the complete variable domain is KAGVTQTPRYLIKTRGQQVTLSCSPISGHRSVSWYQQTPGQGLQFLFEYFSETQRNKGNFPGRFSGRQFSNSRSEMNVSTLELGDSALYLCASSLGYGDRQETQYFGPGTRLLVL.